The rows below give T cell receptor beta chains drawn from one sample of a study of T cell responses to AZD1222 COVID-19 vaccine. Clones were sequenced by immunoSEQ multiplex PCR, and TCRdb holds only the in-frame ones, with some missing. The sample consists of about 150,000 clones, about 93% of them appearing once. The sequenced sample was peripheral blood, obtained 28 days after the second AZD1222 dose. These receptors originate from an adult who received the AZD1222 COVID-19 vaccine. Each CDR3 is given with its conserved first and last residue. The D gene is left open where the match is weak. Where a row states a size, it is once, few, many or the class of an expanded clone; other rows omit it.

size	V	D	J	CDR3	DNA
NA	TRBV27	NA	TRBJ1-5	CASSSAEGYQHF	TGTGCCAGCAGTTCCGCGGAGGGGTACCAGCATTTT
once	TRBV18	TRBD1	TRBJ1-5	CASSPGDRQGQPQHF	TGTGCCAGCTCACCGGGGGACAGGCAGGGTCAGCCCCAGCATTTT
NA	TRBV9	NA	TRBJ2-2	CASSAHTQGPGELFF	TGTGCCAGCAGCGCCCACACCCAGGGTCCCGGGGAGCTGTTTTTT
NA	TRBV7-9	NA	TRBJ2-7	CASSLGQYYEQYF	TGTGCCAGCAGCTTAGGGCAGTACTACGAGCAGTACTTC
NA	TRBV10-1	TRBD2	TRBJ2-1	CASSEGPTSGSWSFF	TGCGCCAGCAGTGAGGGGCCGACTAGCGGGAGTTGGTCGTTCTTC
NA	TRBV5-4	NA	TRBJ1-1	CASSPQGDTEAFF	TGTGCCAGCAGCCCTCAAGGTGACACTGAAGCTTTCTTT
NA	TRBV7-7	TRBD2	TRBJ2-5	CASSLVAGVQETQYF	TGTGCCAGCAGCTTAGTAGCGGGGGTCCAAGAGACCCAGTACTTC
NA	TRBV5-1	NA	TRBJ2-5	CASSFASQETQYF	TGCGCCAGCAGCTTTGCTTCACAAGAGACCCAGTACTTC
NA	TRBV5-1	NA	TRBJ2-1	CASSLTSQRSQFF	TGCGCCAGCAGCTTAACTAGCCAAAGGTCGCAGTTCTTC
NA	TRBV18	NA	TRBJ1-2	CASSPSSIRASPGYTF	TGTGCCAGCTCACCTTCCTCCATCAGGGCGTCTCCTGGCTACACCTTC
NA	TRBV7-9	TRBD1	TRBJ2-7	CASSSDTGTGHEQYF	TGTGCCAGCAGCTCGGATACCGGGACAGGGCACGAGCAGTACTTC
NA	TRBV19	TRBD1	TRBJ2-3	CASSRDRDRGTASTDTQYF	TGTGCCAGTAGCCGAGACCGGGACAGGGGAACCGCTAGCACAGATACGCAGTATTTT
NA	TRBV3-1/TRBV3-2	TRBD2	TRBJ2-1	CASSQDQASGHNEQFF	TGTGCCAGCAGCCAAGATCAGGCTAGCGGCCACAATGAGCAGTTCTTC
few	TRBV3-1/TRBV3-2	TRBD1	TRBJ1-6	CASSPGTANYNSPLHF	TGTGCCAGCAGCCCCGGGACAGCCAACTATAATTCACCCCTCCACTTT